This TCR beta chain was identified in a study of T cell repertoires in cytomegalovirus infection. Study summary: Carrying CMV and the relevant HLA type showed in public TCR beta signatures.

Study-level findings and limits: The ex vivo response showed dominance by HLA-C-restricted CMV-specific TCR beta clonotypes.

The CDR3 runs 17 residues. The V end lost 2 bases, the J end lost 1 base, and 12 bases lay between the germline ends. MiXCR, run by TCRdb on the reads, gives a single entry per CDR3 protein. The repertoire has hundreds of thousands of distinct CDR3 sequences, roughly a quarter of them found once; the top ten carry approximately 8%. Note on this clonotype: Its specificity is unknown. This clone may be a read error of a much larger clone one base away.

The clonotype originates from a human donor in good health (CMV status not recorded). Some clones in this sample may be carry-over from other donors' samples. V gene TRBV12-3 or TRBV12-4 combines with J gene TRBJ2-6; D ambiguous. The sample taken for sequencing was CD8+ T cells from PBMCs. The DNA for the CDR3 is TGTGCCAGCAGTTTAAGCTCAACAGAATCTGGGGCCAACGTCCTGACTTTC. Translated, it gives CASSLSSTESGANVLTF.